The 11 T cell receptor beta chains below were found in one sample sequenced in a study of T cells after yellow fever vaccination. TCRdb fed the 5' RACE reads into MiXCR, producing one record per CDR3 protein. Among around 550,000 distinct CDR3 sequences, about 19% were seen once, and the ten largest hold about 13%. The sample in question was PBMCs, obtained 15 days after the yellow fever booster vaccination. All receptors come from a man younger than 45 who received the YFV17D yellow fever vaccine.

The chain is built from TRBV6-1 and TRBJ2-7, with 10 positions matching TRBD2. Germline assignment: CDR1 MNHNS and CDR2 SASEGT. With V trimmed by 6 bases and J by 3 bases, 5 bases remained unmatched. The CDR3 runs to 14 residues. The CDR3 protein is CASRRLAGIYEQYF. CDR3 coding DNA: TGTGCCAGCAGGAGACTAGCGGGTATCTACGAGCAGTACTTC.

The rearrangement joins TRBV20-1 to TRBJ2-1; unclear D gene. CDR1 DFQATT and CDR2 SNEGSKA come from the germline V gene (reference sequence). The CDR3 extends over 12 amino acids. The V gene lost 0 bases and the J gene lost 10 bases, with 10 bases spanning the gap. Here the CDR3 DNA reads TGCAGTGCTAGAGATAGGTACGGGGAGCAGTTCTTC. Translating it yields CSARDRYGEQFF.

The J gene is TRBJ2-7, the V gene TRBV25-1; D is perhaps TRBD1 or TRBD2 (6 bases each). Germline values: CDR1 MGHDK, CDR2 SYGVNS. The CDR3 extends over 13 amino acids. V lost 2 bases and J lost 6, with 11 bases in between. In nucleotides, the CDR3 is TGTGCCAGCAGTGAAGGAGGGGGTCCCGAGCAGTACTTC. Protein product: CASSEGGGPEQYF.

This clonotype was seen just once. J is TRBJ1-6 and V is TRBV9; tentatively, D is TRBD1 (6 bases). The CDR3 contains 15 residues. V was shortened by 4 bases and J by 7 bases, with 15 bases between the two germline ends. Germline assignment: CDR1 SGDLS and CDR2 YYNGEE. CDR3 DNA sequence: TGTGCCAGCAGCTCACTGACAGGTCCAAATTCACCCCTCCACTTT. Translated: CASSSLTGPNSPLHF.

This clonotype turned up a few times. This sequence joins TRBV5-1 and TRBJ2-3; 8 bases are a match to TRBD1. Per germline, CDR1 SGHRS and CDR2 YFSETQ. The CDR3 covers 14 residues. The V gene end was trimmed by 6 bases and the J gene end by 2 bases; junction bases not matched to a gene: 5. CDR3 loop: CASNRQGFTDTQYF. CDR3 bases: TGCGCCAGCAACAGACAGGGGTTCACAGATACGCAGTATTTT.

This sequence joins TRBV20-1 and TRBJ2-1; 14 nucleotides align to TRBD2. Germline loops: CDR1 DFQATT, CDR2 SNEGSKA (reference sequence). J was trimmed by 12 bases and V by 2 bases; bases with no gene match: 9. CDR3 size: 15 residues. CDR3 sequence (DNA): TGCAGTGCTAGATCGGGACTAGCGGGGGATGATGGGCAGTTCTTC. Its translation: CSARSGLAGDDGQFF.

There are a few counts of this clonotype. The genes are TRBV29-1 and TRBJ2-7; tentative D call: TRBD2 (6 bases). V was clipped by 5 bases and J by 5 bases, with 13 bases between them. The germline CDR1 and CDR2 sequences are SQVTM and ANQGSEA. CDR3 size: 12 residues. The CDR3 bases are TGCAGCGTTAAGGCGGGAACCCACGAGCAGTACTTC. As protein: CSVKAGTHEQYF.

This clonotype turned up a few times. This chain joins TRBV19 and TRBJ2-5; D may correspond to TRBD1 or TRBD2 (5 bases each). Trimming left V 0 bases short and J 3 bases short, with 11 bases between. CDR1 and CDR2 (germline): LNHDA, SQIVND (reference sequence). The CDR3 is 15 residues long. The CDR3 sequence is CASSIERGIKETQYF. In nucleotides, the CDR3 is TGTGCCAGTAGTATAGAGAGGGGCATAAAAGAGACCCAGTACTTC.

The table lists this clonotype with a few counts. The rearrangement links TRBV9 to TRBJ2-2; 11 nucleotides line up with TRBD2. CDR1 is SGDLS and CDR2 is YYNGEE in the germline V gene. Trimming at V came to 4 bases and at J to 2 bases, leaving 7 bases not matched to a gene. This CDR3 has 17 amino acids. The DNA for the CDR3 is TGTGCCAGCAGCCCCCTAGCGGGAGGTCATAACACCGGGGAGCTGTTTTTT. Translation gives CASSPLAGGHNTGELFF. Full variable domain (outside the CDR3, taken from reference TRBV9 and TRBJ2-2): DSGVTQTPKHLITATGQRVTLRCSPRSGDLSVYWYQQSLDQGLQFLIQYYNGEERAKGNILERFSAQQFPDLHSELNLSSLELGDSALYFCASSPLAGGHNTGELFFGEGSRLTVL.

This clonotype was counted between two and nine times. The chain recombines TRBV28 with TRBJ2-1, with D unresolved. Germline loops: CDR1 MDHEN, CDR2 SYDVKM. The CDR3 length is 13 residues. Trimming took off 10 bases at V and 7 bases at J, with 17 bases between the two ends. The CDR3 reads CATVLLHSNEQFF. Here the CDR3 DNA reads TGTGCCACCGTACTCCTCCATAGTAATGAGCAGTTCTTC.

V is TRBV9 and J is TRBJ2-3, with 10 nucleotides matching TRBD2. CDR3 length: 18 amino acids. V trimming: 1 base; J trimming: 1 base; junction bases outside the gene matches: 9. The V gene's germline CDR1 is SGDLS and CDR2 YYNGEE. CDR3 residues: CASSVSPGTSVRTDTQYF. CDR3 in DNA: TGTGCCAGCAGCGTATCCCCCGGGACTAGCGTCCGCACAGATACGCAGTATTTT. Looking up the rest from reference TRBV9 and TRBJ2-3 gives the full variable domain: DSGVTQTPKHLITATGQRVTLRCSPRSGDLSVYWYQQSLDQGLQFLIQYYNGEERAKGNILERFSAQQFPDLHSELNLSSLELGDSALYFCASSVSPGTSVRTDTQYFGPGTRLTVL.